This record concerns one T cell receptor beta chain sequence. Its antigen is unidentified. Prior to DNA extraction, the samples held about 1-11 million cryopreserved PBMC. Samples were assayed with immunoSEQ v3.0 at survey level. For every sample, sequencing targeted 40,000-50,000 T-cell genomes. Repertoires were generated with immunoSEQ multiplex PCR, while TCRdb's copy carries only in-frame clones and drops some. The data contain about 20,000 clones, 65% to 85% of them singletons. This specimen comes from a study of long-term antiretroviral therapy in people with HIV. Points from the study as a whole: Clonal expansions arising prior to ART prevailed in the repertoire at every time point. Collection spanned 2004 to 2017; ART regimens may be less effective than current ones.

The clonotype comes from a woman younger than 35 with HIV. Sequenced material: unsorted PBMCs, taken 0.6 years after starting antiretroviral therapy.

Here the CDR3 reads CAWSLGQYSNQPQHF. The CDR3 DNA reads TGTGCCTGGAGCCTGGGACAGTATAGCAATCAGCCCCAGCATTTT. V and J are TRBV30 and TRBJ1-5, with TRBD1 matching over 7 bases. The trim removed 3 bases at V and 0 bases at J, leaving 5 bases unmatched. This CDR3 has 15 amino acids. In germline, CDR1 is GTSNPN, CDR2 SVGIG (reference sequence). Full variable domain (outside the CDR3, taken from reference TRBV30 and TRBJ1-5): SQTIHQWPATLVQPVGSPLSLECTVEGTSNPNLYWYRQAAGRGLQLLFYSVGIGQISSEVPQNLSASRPQDRQFILSSKKLLLSDSGFYLCAWSLGQYSNQPQHFGDGTRLSIL.